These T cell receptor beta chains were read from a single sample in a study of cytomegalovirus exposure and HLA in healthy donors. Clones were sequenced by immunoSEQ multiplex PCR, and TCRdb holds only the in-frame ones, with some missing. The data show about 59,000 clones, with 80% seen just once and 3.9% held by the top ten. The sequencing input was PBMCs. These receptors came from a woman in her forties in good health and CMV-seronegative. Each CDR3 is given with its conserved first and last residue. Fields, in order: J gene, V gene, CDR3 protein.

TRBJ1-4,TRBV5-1,CASSLDGGRIEKLFF
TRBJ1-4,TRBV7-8,CASSKDRVSNEKLFF
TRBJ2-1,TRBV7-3,CASSSVGTLAGGSYNEQFF
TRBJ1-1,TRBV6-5,CASSYDRGSGEAFF
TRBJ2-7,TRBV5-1,CASSLIAGGYEQYF
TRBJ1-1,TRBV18,CASSPRSGKNTEAFF
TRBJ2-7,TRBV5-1,CASSLDRGHEQYF
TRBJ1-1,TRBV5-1,CASSLERRTEAFF
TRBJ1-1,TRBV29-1,CSANTGTYTEAFF
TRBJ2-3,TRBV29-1,CSVDWQGVDTQYF
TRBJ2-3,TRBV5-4,CASSLRLAGGGDTQYF
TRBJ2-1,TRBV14,CASSQDDYYNEQFF
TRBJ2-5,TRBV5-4,CASSFQGKQYF
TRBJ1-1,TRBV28,CASSFERYTEAFF
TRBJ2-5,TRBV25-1,CASSDQQAQETQYF
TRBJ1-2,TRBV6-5,CASSYSPGRGGYTF
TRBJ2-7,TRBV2,CASRDTSGRVYEQYF
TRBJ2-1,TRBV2,CASNRNGILGGQFF
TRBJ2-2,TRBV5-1,CASSLGASSTGELFF
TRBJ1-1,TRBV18,CASSAQGRETEAFF
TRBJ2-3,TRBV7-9,CASSLTSGGTDTQYF
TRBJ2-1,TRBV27,CASSLVAGGYYNEQFF
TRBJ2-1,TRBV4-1,CASSRWTSGSMGYEQFF
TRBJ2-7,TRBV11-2,CASSSRQGRYEQYF
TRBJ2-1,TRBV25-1,CASSEQDRGSYNEQFF
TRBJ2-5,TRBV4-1,CASSQMSGRFSETQYF
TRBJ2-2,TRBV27,CASSSRTGGADGELFF